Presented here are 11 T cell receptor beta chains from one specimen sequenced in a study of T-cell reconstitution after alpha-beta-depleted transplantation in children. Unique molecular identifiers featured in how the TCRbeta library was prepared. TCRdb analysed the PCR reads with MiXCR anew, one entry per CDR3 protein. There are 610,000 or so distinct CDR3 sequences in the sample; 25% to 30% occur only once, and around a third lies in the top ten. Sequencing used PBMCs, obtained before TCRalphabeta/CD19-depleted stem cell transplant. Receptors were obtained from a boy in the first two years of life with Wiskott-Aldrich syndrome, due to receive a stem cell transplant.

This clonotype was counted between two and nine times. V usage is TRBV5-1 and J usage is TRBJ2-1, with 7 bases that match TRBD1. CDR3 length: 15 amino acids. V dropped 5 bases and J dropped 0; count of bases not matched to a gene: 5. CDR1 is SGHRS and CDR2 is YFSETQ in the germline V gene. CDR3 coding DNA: TGCGCCAGCAGATATACAGGGGACTCCTACAATGAGCAGTTCTTC. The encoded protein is CASRYTGDSYNEQFF. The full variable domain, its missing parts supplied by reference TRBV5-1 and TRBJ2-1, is KAGVTQTPRYLIKTRGQQVTLSCSPISGHRSVSWYQQTPGQGLQFLFEYFSETQRNKGNFPGRFSGRQFSNSRSEMNVSTLELGDSALYLCASRYTGDSYNEQFFGPGTRLTVL.

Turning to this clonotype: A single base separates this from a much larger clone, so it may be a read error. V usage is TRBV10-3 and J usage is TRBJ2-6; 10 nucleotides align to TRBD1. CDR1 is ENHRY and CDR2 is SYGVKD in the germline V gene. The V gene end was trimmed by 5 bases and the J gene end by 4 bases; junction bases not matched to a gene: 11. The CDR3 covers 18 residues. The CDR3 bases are TGTGCCATCAGTTATTCCGGGACAGGGGAAGCAGGGGCCAACGTCCTGACTTTC. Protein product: CAISYSGTGEAGANVLTF.

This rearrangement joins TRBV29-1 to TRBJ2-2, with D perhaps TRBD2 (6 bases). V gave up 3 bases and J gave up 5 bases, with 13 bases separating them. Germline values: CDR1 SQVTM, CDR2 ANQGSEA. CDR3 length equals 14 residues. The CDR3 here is CSVELADFTGELFF. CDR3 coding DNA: TGCAGCGTTGAGTTAGCGGACTTTACCGGGGAGCTGTTTTTT.

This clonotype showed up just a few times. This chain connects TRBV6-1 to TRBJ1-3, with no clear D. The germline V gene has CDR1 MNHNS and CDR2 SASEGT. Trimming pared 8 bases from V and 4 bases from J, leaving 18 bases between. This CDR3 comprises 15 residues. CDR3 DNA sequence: TGTGCCAGCGGTGCGGGTCGGCAGGCCGGAAACACCATATATTTT. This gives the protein CASGAGRQAGNTIYF.

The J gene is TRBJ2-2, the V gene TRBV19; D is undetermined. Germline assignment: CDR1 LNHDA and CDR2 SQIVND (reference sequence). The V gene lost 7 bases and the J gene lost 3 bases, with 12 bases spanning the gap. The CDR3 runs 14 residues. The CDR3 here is CASTLTLYTGELFF. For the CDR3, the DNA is TGTGCCAGTACCCTGACTCTCTACACCGGGGAGCTGTTTTTT.

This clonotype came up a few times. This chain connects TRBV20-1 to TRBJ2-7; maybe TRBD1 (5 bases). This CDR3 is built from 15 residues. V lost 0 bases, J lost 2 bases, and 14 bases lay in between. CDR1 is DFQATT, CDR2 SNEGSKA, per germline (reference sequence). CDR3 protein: CSAREGQTVPYEQYF. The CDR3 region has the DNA TGCAGTGCTAGAGAGGGGCAGACCGTTCCCTACGAGCAGTACTTC.

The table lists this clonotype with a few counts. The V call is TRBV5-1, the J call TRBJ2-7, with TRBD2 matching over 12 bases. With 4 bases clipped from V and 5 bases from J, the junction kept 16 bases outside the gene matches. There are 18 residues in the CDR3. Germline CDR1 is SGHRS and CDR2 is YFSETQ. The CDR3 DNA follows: TGCGCCAGCAGCCGAAGAGGGACCAGACTAGCGGGAGAGAACGAGCAGTACTTC. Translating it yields CASSRRGTRLAGENEQYF.

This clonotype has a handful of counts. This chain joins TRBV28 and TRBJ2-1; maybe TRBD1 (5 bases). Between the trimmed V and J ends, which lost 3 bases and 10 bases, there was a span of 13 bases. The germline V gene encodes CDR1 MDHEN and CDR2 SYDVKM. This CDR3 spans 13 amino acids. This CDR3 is CASSFTGAREQFF. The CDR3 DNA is TGTGCCAGCAGTTTTACTGGGGCTCGGGAGCAGTTCTTC.

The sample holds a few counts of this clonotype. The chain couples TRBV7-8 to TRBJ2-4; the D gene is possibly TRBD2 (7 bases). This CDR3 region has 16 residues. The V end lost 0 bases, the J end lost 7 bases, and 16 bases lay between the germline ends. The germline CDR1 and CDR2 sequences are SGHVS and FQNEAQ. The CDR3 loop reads CASSLARVTGGNIQYF. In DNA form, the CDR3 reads TGTGCCAGCAGCTTAGCGCGGGTAACGGGGGGCAACATTCAGTACTTC.

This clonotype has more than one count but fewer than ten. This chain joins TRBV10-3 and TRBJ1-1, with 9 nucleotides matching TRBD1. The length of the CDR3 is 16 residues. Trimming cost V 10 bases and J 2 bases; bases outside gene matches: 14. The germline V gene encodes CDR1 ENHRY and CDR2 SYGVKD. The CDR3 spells CATKGQGISGNTEAFF. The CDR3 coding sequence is TGTGCCACGAAAGGACAGGGGATTTCGGGAAACACTGAAGCTTTCTTT.

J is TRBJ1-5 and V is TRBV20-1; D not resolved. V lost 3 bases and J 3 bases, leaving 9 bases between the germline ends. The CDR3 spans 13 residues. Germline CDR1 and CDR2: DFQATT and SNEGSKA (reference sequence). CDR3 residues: CSASRQDNQPQHF. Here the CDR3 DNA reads TGCAGTGCTAGTCGGCAAGACAATCAGCCCCAGCATTTT.